The clone carrying this T cell receptor beta chain appeared a single time. As yet, its antigen is unknown. Germline CDR1 is SGDLS and CDR2 is YYNGEE. The CDR3 spans 15 residues. V gave up 3 bases and J gave up 8 bases, with 18 bases separating them. The data were obtained in a study of shared clonotypes between healthy human individuals. For the study at large: Donor composition was two women and a few men, aged 18 to 49.

Authors' analysis steps: ImmunoSEQ yielded junction-only sequences lacking quality scores, so filtering differed. Profiling relied on immunoSEQ multiplex PCR, and the TCRdb table lists in-frame clones only, not all of them. V and J calls and clone size are given by that table; D and trimming were obtained from the DNA. Here the sample spans more than 2,000,000 clones, around 90% being singletons. General study results and limits: Roughly 5% of naive CD4 clonotypes were common to a few donors. A small donor pool kept down the genetic and exposure-history diversity that was represented.

The sample comprised naive CD4+ T cells sorted from blood. Sample subset: CD45RA+ positively selected. The TCR was taken from a man aged 18 to 35 in good health. The rearrangement uses TRBV9 and TRBJ2-1, with D perhaps TRBD1 (6 bases). The CDR3 spells CASSEGVLVVHEQFF. For the CDR3, the DNA is TGTGCCAGCAGCGAGGGGGTACTTGTTGTACATGAGCAGTTCTTC. The full variable domain, in which reference TRBV9 and TRBJ2-1 provide the parts outside the CDR3, is DSGVTQTPKHLITATGQRVTLRCSPRSGDLSVYWYQQSLDQGLQFLIQYYNGEERAKGNILERFSAQQFPDLHSELNLSSLELGDSALYFCASSEGVLVVHEQFFGPGTRLTVL.